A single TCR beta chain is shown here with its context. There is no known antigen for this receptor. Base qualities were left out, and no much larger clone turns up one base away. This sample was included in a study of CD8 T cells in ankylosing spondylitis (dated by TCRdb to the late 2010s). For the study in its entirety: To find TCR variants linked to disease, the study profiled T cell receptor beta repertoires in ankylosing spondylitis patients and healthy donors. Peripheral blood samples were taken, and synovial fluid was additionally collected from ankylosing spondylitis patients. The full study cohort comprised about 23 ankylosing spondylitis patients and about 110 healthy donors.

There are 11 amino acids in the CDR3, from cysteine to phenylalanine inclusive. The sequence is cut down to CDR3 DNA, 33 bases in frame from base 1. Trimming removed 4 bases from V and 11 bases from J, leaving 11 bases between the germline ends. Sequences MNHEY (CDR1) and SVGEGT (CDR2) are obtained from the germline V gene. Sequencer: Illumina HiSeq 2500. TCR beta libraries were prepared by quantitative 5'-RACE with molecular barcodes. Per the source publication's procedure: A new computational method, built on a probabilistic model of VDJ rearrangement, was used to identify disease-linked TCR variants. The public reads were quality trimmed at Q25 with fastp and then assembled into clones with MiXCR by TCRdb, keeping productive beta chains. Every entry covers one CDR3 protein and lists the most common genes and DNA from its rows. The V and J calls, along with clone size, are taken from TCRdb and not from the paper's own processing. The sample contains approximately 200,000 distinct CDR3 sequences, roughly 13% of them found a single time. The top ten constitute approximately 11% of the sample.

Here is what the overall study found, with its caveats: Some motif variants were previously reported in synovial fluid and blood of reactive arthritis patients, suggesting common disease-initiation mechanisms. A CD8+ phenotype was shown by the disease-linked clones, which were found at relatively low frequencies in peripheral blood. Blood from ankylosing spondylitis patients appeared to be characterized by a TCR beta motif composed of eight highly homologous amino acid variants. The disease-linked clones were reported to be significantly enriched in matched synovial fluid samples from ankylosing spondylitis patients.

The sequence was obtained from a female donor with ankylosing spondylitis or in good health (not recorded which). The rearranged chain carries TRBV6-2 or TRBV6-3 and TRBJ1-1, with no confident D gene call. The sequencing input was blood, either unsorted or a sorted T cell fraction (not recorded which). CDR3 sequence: CASSSGPGAFF. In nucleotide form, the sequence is TGTGCCAGCAGTTCCGGCCCTGGGGCTTTCTTT.